This T cell receptor (beta chain) came from a study of T-cell memory formation after mild COVID-19. Turning to the study itself: There were largely donor-specific TCR clusters. The study's findings and limits: Of the contracting clones, CD4+ ones lay mainly in CM and EM, and CD8+ ones in EMRA.

V lost 0 bases and J lost 0, with 4 bases in between. Germline V CDR1 and CDR2: DFQATT, SNEGSKA (reference sequence). This CDR3 contains 13 residues. Constant-segment primers and 5'RACE yielded cDNA libraries for TCR alpha and TCR beta, each carrying sample barcodes and UMIs. In TCRdb, the 5' RACE reads were re-called with MiXCR into one record per CDR3 protein. This table holds about 240,000 distinct CDR3 sequences, more than 8% found once. This clonotype was recorded a few times. Its antigen is not known. The source is a man younger than 35 who had mild COVID-19 (a few samples of this study predate the infection). Cell type and time point are not known. This rearrangement joins TRBV20-1 to TRBJ2-3; D unresolved. The sequenced sample consisted of PBMCs or a T cell subset sorted from them (not recorded which). CDR3 coding DNA: TGCAGTGCTAGAGATGAAAGCACAGATACGCAGTATTTT. Translated: CSARDESTDTQYF.